Following are 26 T cell receptor beta chains from one sample sequenced in a study of T cell repertoires in cytomegalovirus infection. TCRdb reprocessed the reads via MiXCR and lists one record per CDR3 protein. The profile shows about 340,000 distinct CDR3 sequences, about 28% of them singletons. Their antigens remain unidentified. Sequencing was performed on cultured PBMCs, taken from culture after CMV antigen stimulation. Every receptor here comes from a human donor in good health (CMV status not recorded). Some clones in this sample may be carry-over from other donors' samples.

This clonotype was recorded a few times. The chain couples TRBV2 to TRBJ2-1; 14 positions match TRBD2. CDR3 length: 17 amino acids. V shed 6 bases, J shed 8 bases, and the junction held 12 bases outside the gene matches. Germline lookup yields CDR1 SNHLY and CDR2 FYNNEI. The CDR3 reads CASSPTPGLAGVYEQFF. The CDR3 DNA reads TGTGCCAGCAGCCCAACACCGGGACTAGCGGGAGTGTATGAGCAGTTCTTC.

This clonotype came up a few times. The chain is built from TRBV6-5 and TRBJ1-2; D is possibly TRBD1 (5 bases). V was shortened by 6 bases and J by 5 bases, with 16 bases between the two germline ends. The CDR3 is 14 residues long. Germline-derived CDR1 and CDR2 are MNHEY and SVGAGI. CDR3 protein: CASRPTRGWYGYTF. The DNA of the CDR3 is TGTGCCAGCAGGCCCACGAGGGGCTGGTATGGCTACACCTTC.

CDR3 amino acids: CASSPGGINQPQHF. Here the CDR3 DNA reads TGCGCCAGCAGCCCGGGAGGTATCAATCAGCCCCAGCATTTT. The V call is TRBV5-1, the J call TRBJ1-5; D unclear. Trimming pared 4 bases from V and 3 bases from J, leaving 11 bases between. Germline lookup yields CDR1 SGHRS and CDR2 YFSETQ. The CDR3 consists of 14 residues.

The rearrangement joins TRBV2 to TRBJ1-2, with 7 bases matching TRBD1. V was clipped by 8 bases and J by 6 bases; unmatched bases: 9. CDR3 length: 13 residues. The germline V gene has CDR1 SNHLY and CDR2 FYNNEI. DNA for the CDR3: TGTGCCAGCGTAGTAGCAGGGGGTAATGGCTACACCTTC. Translated: CASVVAGGNGYTF.

This clonotype has only a few counts. The chain combines TRBV7-8 with TRBJ2-3; 9 nucleotides match TRBD2. The germline gives CDR1 SGHVS, CDR2 FQNEAQ. This CDR3 comprises 12 residues. V lost 8 bases to trimming and J lost 4 bases; unmatched junction nucleotides: 1. The chain's CDR3 is CASGTSPDTQYF. The CDR3 bases are TGTGCCAGCGGGACTAGCCCAGATACGCAGTATTTT.

The rearrangement uses TRBV4-1 and TRBJ1-5; TRBD1 aligns across 9 bases. Germline V gene sequence: CDR1 MGHRA, CDR2 YSYEKL. V lost 3 bases, J lost 3 bases, and 6 bases stayed unmatched. The CDR3 runs to 16 residues. The CDR3 DNA follows: TGCGCCAGCAGCCACCCCGGGACAGGGTCCAATCAGCCCCAGCATTTT. Translation gives CASSHPGTGSNQPQHF.

This clonotype was recorded once. A read error may produce the germline difference seen at one junction end. V and J are TRBV11-2 and TRBJ1-1; maybe TRBD1 (6 bases). From germline, CDR1 is SGHAT and CDR2 FQNNGV. The CDR3 runs 18 residues. CDR3 coding DNA: TGTGCCAGCAGCTTGGGGAGAGGCGGCCGACGAAGGGACACTGTAGCTTTCTTT. It translates to CASSLGRGGRRRDTVAFF.

V and J are TRBV11-2 and TRBJ1-1, with D unclear. This CDR3 is built from 13 residues. Germline V gene sequence: CDR1 SGHAT, CDR2 FQNNGV. Trimming took 0 bases from V and 7 from J, leaving 9 bases between them. For the CDR3, the DNA is TGTGCCAGCAGCTTAGACCTGTACGGTGAAGCTTTCTTT. Its protein is CASSLDLYGEAFF.

The V and J genes are TRBV7-8 and TRBJ1-6; maybe TRBD1 (6 bases). The V end lost 4 bases, the J end lost 7 bases, and 11 bases lay between the germline ends. CDR3 length: 14 amino acids. Germline V lookup: CDR1 SGHVS, CDR2 FQNEAQ. CDR3 sequence: CASSSGGRNSPLHF. The CDR3 DNA reads as TGTGCCAGCAGCTCGGGGGGCCGGAATTCACCCCTCCACTTT.

The chain recombines TRBV9 with TRBJ1-1; D remains unclear. Germline-derived CDR1 and CDR2 are SGDLS and YYNGEE. V dropped 0 bases and J dropped 1 base, with 7 bases sitting between them. This CDR3 spans 14 amino acids. The CDR3 reads CASSVGLSNTEAFF. In nucleotides, the CDR3 is TGTGCCAGCAGCGTAGGGCTCTCGAACACTGAAGCTTTCTTT.

The chain uses TRBV29-1 and TRBJ1-2, with D unresolved. CDR3 length: 13 amino acids. Germline V gene lookup returns CDR1 SQVTM and CDR2 ANQGSEA. V was pared by 0 bases and J by 5 bases, with 10 bases between. CDR3 protein: CSVEELGGYGYTF. CDR3 in DNA: TGCAGCGTTGAAGAATTGGGAGGTTATGGCTACACCTTC.

The chain joins TRBV19 to TRBJ2-2; a weak D match, TRBD2 (5 bases). The germline V and J ends were trimmed by 7 bases and 0 bases, with 18 bases remaining between them. The CDR3 extends over 17 amino acids. Germline assignment: CDR1 LNHDA and CDR2 SQIVND (reference sequence). The CDR3, as DNA: TGTGCCAGTAAATATCGGTCCGAACTAGCGAACACCGGGGAGCTGTTTTTT. Its protein product is CASKYRSELANTGELFF. Drawing the rest from reference TRBV19 and TRBJ2-2, the complete variable domain is DGGITQSPKYLFRKEGQNVTLSCEQNLNHDAMYWYRQDPGQGLRLIYYSQIVNDFQKGDIAEGYSVSREKKESFPLTVTSAQKNPTAFYLCASKYRSELANTGELFFGEGSRLTVL.

The rearrangement uses TRBV2 and TRBJ2-5; D unclear. Germline loops: CDR1 SNHLY, CDR2 FYNNEI. The V end lost 6 bases, the J end lost 1 base, and 12 bases lay between the germline ends. The CDR3 totals 14 residues. DNA for the CDR3: TGTGCCAGCAGCCGCCCGGTCCGCCAAGAGACCCAGTACTTC. It encodes CASSRPVRQETQYF.

This clonotype was detected only a few times. V and J are TRBV7-2 and TRBJ1-5; a possible D gene is TRBD1 (6 bases). The V end was cut by 5 bases, the J end by 4 bases, with 12 bases between. Germline assignment: CDR1 SGHTA and CDR2 FQGNSA. The length of the CDR3 is 14 residues. CDR3 DNA sequence: TGTGCCAGCAGCCGACAGGCTCCTAATCAGCCCCAGCATTTT. It is translated as CASSRQAPNQPQHF.

The CDR3 bases are TGTGCCAGCAGCTCCGTCGGGACTAGCGGGATGGAGACCCAGTACTTC. It yields the protein CASSSVGTSGMETQYF. V and J are TRBV7-8 and TRBJ2-5; 13 bases map to TRBD2. CDR1 and CDR2 from the germline V gene are SGHVS and FQNEAQ. Trimming removed 4 bases from V and 5 bases from J; junction bases left unmatched: 7. This CDR3 has 16 amino acids.

This clonotype was seen only a few times. V usage is TRBV27 and J usage is TRBJ2-7; 13 bases fit TRBD2. V gave up 8 bases and J gave up 4 bases; unmatched junction bases: 8. The CDR3 is 15 amino acids. Germline V CDR1 and CDR2: MNHEY, SMNVEV (reference sequence). This chain's CDR3 is CASSRTSGSIYEQYF. In DNA form, the CDR3 reads TGTGCCAGCTCCAGGACTAGCGGGAGTATATACGAGCAGTACTTC.

The V and J genes are TRBV4-1 and TRBJ1-1; 9 bases align to TRBD1. In germline, CDR1 is MGHRA, CDR2 YSYEKL. Losses at the gene ends were 1 base for V and 0 bases for J; bases not matched to a gene: 6. The CDR3 has 17 residues. The CDR3 DNA follows: TGCGCCAGCAGCCAAGTGAGGACAGGGGTCCTGAACACTGAAGCTTTCTTT. Protein sequence: CASSQVRTGVLNTEAFF.

This clonotype was seen a few times. The V call is TRBV20-1, the J call TRBJ2-1; D is perhaps TRBD2 (7 bases). V was trimmed by 5 bases and J by 1 base, leaving 12 bases between them. In germline, CDR1 is DFQATT, CDR2 SNEGSKA (reference sequence). The CDR3 has 14 amino acids. CDR3 in DNA: TGCAGTGCTCGCGGGGGCCTTTCCTACAATGAGCAGTTCTTC. As protein: CSARGGLSYNEQFF.

The V gene is TRBV20-1, the J gene TRBJ1-2; weak D call: TRBD1 (6 bases). The ends were cut back, 8 bases at V and 5 bases at J, with 18 bases in the middle. The CDR3 contains 13 residues. CDR1 DFQATT and CDR2 SNEGSKA come from the germline V gene (reference sequence). CDR3 in amino acids: CSPQAQGGYGYTF. The CDR3 DNA sequence: TGCAGTCCTCAGGCACAGGGAGGGTATGGCTACACCTTC.

This clonotype was detected many times. DNA of the CDR3: TGTGCCAGCAGCTTAAGGGGAGCGCACACAGATACGCAGTATTTT. Its translation: CASSLRGAHTDTQYF. The chain is built from TRBV7-2 and TRBJ2-3, with D perhaps TRBD1 or TRBD2 (5 bases each). The CDR3 runs 15 residues. Germline CDR1 reads SGHTA; CDR2 reads FQGNSA. Trimming pared 2 bases from V and 2 bases from J, leaving 11 bases between.

The sample holds many counts of this clonotype. V usage is TRBV7-9 and J usage is TRBJ2-7; the match to TRBD1 covers 11 bases. Germline V gives CDR1 SEHNR, CDR2 FQNEAQ (reference sequence). This CDR3 contains 15 residues. V lost 5 bases to trimming and J lost 3 bases; unmatched junction nucleotides: 6. The CDR3 DNA follows: TGTGCCAGCAGCCTTACCGGGACAGGGGGCTACGAGCAGTACTTC. This translates into CASSLTGTGGYEQYF.

The gene calls are TRBV6-1 and TRBJ1-2, with TRBD1 identical over 9 bases. The V gene end was trimmed by 10 bases and the J gene end by 4 bases; junction bases not matched to a gene: 16. CDR1 MNHNS and CDR2 SASEGT come from the germline V gene. This CDR3 comprises 16 residues. DNA for the CDR3: TGTGCCATCATGGTCTCGGACAGGGGAACGGGCTATGGCTACACCTTC. It is translated as CAIMVSDRGTGYGYTF.

This clonotype has a count of ten or more. The chain employs TRBV5-6 and TRBJ1-1, with TRBD1 matching 8 bases. V lost 3 bases to trimming and J lost 0 bases; unmatched junction nucleotides: 1. CDR3 length: 14 residues. CDR1 and CDR2 from the germline V gene are SGHDT and YYEEEE. Here the CDR3 reads CASSSGGVNTEAFF. Here the CDR3 DNA reads TGTGCCAGCAGCTCAGGGGGCGTGAACACTGAAGCTTTCTTT.

This clonotype was counted a few times. This chain uses TRBV4-2 with TRBJ2-4, with D perhaps TRBD1 or TRBD2 (5 bases each). The germline V and J ends were trimmed by 4 bases and 7 bases, with 11 bases remaining between them. CDR3 length: 13 amino acids. Germline V lookup: CDR1 LGHNA, CDR2 YNFKEQ. For the CDR3, the DNA is TGTGCCAGCAGCCGGGACCGCCGGAACATTCAGTACTTC. It specifies CASSRDRRNIQYF.

The chain uses TRBV7-3 and TRBJ1-2; D ambiguous. From germline, CDR1 is SGHTA and CDR2 FQGTGA. Trimming took off 4 bases at V and 4 bases at J, with 10 bases between the two ends. The length of the CDR3 is 13 residues. CDR3 residues: CASSSNAGYGYTF. CDR3 nucleotides: TGTGCCAGCAGCTCAAATGCGGGCTATGGCTACACCTTC.

The gene calls are TRBV20-1 and TRBJ2-7; D not resolved. V lost 5 bases to trimming and J lost 3 bases, with 14 bases between them. This CDR3 is 13 amino acids long. Germline V gives CDR1 DFQATT, CDR2 SNEGSKA (reference sequence). Written as DNA, the CDR3 is TGCAGTGCTCCCCGGACGGAGAGCTACGAGCAGTACTTC. This codes for CSAPRTESYEQYF.